This TCR beta chain derives from a study of shared clonotypes between healthy human individuals (dated by TCRdb to the early 2020s). General notes on the study: A couple of women and a few men aged 18 to 49 years were included in the cohort. To estimate repertoire size and how much clonotypes are shared between individuals, the study performed deep sequencing of blood TCR repertoires from roughly five healthy adults. To increase sequencing depth and limit assay-specific biases, TCR repertoire library preparation and sequencing were carried out by different laboratories using diverse techniques. Each donor's leukapheresis produced roughly between about 0.8 and 8.9 billion PBMCs.

This clone was seen at least ten times. Its antigen target is currently unknown. No clone much larger than this one lies a single base away; base qualities are absent. The sample carries other DNA sequences with the same CDR3. The donors were healthy, HIV-negative adults who had no recently reported acute infections or vaccinations. Every donor was a Caucasian adult residing in Nashville, Tennessee, USA. For unsorted samples, 100 million or so PBMCs were counted, and genomic DNA was extracted using the QIAamp DNA Blood Mini kit. Blood was obtained by leukapheresis, after which PBMCs were separated by Ficoll-Histopaque density gradient centrifugation and cryopreserved in liquid nitrogen vapor phase. Using the deep immunoSEQ assay, multiplex PCR amplified TCR CDR3 regions from genomic DNA. For each cell subset, the extracted genomic DNA was distributed evenly across all wells of several immunoSEQ 96-well plates, and each plate served as one replicate. For unsorted PBMC, approximately 290 ng genomic DNA, equal to roughly 32,000 T cell genomes, was loaded into each replicate PCR. Ten immunoSEQ deep assay plates were used to sequence unsorted PBMC genomic DNA. The purified libraries were quantified using a Qubit 3.0 fluorometer, sized with a Bioanalyzer 2100, and then quantified again using the KAPA Library Quantification kit. Each immunoSEQ 96-well plate was sequenced on its own single-read 150-cycle Illumina NextSeq 550 flow cell. The paper's data handling went like this. Because the immunoSEQ output held only junctional sequences and lacked quality scores, the filtering could not match the filtering applied to full-length reads. To assign V/J genes and CDR3, sequences were annotated using PyIR, a Python wrapper for IgBLAST v1.9, with IMGT germline references. Reads with weak V/J assignments (E-value above 1e-6), missing CDR3, stop codons, out-of-frame junctions, or ambiguous translated residues were removed. V3J clonotypes were defined as sequences sharing an identical inferred V gene, J gene, and CDR3 amino acid sequence. Percentage overlap between repertoires was calculated by dividing the number of shared unique clonotypes by the size of the smaller repertoire. Richness of each repertoire was evaluated using RTK rarefaction, the Chao1 estimator, and Recon v2.1 estimates of unobserved clonotypes. In TCRdb, the immuneACCESS table is reduced to in-frame sequences with V and J assigned. These tables do not hold every clone; where another copy was compared, an unresolved V gene accounts for under half, and the others remain unexplained. V, J and clone size derive from that table, while D and trimming were established from the DNA sequence. The sample includes some 96,000 clones, with less than 50% observed a single time. Clones ranked in the top ten supply about 14% of the sample.

Overall study outcomes, separate from this receptor: Pairwise subsampling indicated that sequencing depth was expected to affect the degree of clonotype sharing among donors. The genetic and exposure-history diversity represented was limited by the small number of donors. Sampling was limited to blood, and TCR repertoires in tissue likely differ from TCR repertoires in blood.

The germline V gene gives CDR1 as SGHTA and CDR2 as FQGNSA. Counted from cysteine to phenylalanine, this CDR3 has 14 amino acids. The entry retains the CDR3 DNA only, 42 bases that are in frame from base 1. The junction carries 8 bases between V and J, which are trimmed by 5 bases and 0 bases respectively. The TCR sequence derives from a woman in her forties in good health. Some clones in this sample may be carry-over from other donors' samples. The sequenced sample consisted of PBMCs. In this chain, TRBV7-2 is recombined with TRBJ2-1; too little of a D gene remains to name it. The sequence in DNA is TGTGCCAGCAGCCCCCGTAGCTCCTACAATGAGCAGTTCTTC. Its translation is CASSPRSSYNEQFF.